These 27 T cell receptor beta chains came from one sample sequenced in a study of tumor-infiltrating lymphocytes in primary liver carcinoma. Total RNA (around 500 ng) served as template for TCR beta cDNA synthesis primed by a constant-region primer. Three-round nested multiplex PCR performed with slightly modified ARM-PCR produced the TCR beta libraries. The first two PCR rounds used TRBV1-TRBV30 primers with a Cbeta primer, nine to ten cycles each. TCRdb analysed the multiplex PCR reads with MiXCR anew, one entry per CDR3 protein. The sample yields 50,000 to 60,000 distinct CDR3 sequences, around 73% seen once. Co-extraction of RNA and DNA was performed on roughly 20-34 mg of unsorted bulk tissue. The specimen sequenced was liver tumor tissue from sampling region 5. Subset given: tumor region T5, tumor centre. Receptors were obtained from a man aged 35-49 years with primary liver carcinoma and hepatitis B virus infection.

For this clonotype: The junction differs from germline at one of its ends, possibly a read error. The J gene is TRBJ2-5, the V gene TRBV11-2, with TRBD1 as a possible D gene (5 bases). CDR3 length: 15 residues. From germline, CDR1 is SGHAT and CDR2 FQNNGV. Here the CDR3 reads CASSLGASGQETKYF. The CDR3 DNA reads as TGTGCCAGCAGCTTAGGTGCTAGTGGACAAGAGACCAAGTACTTC.

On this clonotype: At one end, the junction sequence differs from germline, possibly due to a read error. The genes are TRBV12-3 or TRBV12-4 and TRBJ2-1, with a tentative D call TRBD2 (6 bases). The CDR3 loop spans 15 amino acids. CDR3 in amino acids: CASTLAGGPNNGQFF. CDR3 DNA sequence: TGTGCCAGCACTTTAGCAGGAGGGCCTAACAATGGGCAGTTCTTC.

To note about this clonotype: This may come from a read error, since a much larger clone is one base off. The CDR3 DNA sequence: TGTGCCAGTAGTATTGGGGGACTAGCGGGCTACAATAAGCAGTTCTTC. Translation: CASSIGGLAGYNKQFF. This sequence joins TRBV19 and TRBJ2-1; TRBD2 matches 12 bases. The length of the CDR3 is 16 residues. Per germline, CDR1 LNHDA and CDR2 SQIVND (reference sequence).

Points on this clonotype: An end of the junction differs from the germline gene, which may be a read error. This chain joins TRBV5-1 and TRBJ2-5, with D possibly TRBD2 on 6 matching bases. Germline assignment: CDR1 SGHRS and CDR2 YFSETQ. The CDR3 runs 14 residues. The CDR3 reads CANRSGRLQETKYF. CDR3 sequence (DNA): TGCGCCAACAGGAGTGGGAGGCTTCAAGAGACCAAGTACTTC.

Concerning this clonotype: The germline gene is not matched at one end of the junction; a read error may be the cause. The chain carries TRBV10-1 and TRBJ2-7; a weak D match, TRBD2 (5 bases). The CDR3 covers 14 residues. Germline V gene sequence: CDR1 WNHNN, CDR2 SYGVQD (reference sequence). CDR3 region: CASSGETNGYEQNF. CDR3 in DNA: TGCGCCAGCAGTGGTGAGACTAACGGATACGAGCAGAACTTC.

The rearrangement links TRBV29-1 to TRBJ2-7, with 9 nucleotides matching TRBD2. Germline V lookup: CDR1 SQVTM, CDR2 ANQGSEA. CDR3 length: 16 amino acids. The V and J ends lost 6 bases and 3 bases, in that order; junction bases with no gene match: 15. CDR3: CSVRISGSSRHYEQYF. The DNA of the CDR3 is TGCAGCGTGCGGATTAGCGGGAGCTCAAGACACTACGAGCAGTACTTC.

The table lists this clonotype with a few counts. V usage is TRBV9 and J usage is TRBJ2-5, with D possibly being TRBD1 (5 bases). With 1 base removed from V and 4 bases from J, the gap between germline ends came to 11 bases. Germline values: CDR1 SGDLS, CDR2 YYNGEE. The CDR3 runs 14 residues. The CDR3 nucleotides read TGTGCCAGCAGCGTACGACAGAGTCGAGAGACCCAGTACTTC. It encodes CASSVRQSRETQYF.

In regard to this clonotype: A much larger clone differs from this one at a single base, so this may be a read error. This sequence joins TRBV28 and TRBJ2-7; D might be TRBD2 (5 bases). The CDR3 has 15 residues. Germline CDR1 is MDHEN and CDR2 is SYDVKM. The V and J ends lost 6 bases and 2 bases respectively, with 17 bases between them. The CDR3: CASSPRDPVPYEQYF. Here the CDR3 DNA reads TGTGCCAGCAGCCCCCGGGATCCGGTACCCTACGAGCAGTACTTC. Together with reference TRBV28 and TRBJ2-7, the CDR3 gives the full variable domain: DVKVTQSSRYLVKRTGEKVFLECVQDMDHENMFWYRQDPGLGLRLIYFSYDVKMKEKGDIPEGYSVSREKKERFSLILESASTNQTSMYLCASSPRDPVPYEQYFGPGTRLTVT.

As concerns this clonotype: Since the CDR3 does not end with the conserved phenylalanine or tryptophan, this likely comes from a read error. CDR3 sequence reads: CVSRSDRGGRNTIYS. In DNA form, the CDR3 reads TGTGTCAGCAGGTCCGATAGGGGAGGTAGAAACACCATATATTCT. The V and J genes are TRBV28 and TRBJ1-3, with TRBD1 as a possible D gene (5 bases). The CDR3 has 15 amino acids. Germline loops: CDR1 MDHEN, CDR2 SYDVKM.

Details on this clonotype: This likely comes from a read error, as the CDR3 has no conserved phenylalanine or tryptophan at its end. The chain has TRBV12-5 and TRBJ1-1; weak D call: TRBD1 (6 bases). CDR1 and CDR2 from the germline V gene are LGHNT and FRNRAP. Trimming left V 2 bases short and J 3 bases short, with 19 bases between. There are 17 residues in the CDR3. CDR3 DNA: TGTGCTAGTGGTTTGCCTAAAAACCGGGACATAGACACTGAAGCTTTCTCT. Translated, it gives CASGLPKNRDIDTEAFS.

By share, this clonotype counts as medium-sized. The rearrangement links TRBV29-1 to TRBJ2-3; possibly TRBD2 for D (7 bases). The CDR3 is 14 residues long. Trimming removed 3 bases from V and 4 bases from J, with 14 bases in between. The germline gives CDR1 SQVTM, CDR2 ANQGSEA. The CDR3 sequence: CSVEGASGADTQYF. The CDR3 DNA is TGCAGCGTTGAGGGGGCTAGCGGAGCAGATACGCAGTATTTT.

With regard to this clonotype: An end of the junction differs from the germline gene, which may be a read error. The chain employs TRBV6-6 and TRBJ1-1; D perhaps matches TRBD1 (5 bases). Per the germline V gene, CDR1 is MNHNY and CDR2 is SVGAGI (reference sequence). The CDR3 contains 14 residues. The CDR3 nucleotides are TGTGCCAGCACTATACAGGACCCTAACACTGAAGCTTCCTTT. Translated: CASTIQDPNTEASF.

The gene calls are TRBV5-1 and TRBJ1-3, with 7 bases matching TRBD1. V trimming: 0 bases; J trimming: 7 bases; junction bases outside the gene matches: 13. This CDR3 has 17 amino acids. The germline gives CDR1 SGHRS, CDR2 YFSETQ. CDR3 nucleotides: TGCGCCAGCAGCTTGGAGAGCCAGGGGGGATCAGGGAACACCATATATTTT. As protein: CASSLESQGGSGNTIYF. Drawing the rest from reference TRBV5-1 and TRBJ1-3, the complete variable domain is KAGVTQTPRYLIKTRGQQVTLSCSPISGHRSVSWYQQTPGQGLQFLFEYFSETQRNKGNFPGRFSGRQFSNSRSEMNVSTLELGDSALYLCASSLESQGGSGNTIYFGEGSWLTVV.

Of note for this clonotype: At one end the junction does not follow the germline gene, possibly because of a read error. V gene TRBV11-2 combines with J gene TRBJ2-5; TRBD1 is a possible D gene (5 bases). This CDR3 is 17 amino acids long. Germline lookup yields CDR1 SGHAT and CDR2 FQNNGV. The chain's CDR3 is CTSSLGVAFRLQETQYF. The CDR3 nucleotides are TGTACCAGCAGCTTAGGGGTCGCCTTCCGACTCCAAGAGACCCAGTACTTC.

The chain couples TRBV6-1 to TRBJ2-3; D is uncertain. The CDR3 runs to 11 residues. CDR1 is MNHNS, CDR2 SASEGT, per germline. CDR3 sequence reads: CAGCHTDTQYF. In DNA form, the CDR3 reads TGTGCTGGCTGCCACACAGATACGCAGTATTTT.

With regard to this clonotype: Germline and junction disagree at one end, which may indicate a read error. Here the CDR3 reads CASRTWGQGDLNSEAFF. The CDR3 bases are TGTGCCAGTCGCACCTGGGGACAGGGGGATCTGAACAGTGAAGCTTTCTTT. The chain joins TRBV19 to TRBJ1-1, with 11 bases aligning to TRBD1. Germline values: CDR1 LNHDA, CDR2 SQIVND (reference sequence). CDR3 length: 17 residues. Filled out from reference TRBV19 and TRBJ1-1, the complete variable domain reads DGGITQSPKYLFRKEGQNVTLSCEQNLNHDAMYWYRQDPGQGLRLIYYSQIVNDFQKGDIAEGYSVSREKKESFPLTVTSAQKNPTAFYLCASRTWGQGDLNSEAFFGQGTRLTVV.

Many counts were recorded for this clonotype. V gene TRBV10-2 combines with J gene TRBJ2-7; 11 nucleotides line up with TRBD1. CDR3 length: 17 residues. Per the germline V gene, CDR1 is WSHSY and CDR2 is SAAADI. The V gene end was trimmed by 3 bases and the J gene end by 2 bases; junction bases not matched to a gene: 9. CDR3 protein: CASSEVRMGQGAYEQYF. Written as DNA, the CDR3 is TGCGCCAGCAGTGAAGTAAGAATGGGACAGGGGGCCTACGAGCAGTACTTC.

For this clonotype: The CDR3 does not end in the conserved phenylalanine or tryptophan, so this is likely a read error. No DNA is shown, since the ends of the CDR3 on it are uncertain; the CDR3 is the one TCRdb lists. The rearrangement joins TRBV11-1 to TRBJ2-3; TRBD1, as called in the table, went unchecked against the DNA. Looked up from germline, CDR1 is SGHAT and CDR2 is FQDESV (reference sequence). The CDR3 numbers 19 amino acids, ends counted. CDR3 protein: CASSSGGSSVGAREDTLYS.

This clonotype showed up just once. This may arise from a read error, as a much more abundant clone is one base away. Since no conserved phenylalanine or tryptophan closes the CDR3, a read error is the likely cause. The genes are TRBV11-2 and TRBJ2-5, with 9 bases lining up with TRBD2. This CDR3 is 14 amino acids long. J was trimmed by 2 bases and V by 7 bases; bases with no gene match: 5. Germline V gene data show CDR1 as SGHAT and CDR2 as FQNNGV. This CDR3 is CASTRAGGQETQYL. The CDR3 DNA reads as TGTGCCAGCACCCGAGCGGGAGGACAAGAGACCCAGTACTTG.

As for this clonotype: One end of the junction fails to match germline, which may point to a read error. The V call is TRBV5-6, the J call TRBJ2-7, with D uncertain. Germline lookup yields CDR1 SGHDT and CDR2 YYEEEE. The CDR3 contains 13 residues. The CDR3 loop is CATSPFPSYGQYF. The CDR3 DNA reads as TGTGCCACCAGTCCGTTCCCCTCCTACGGGCAGTACTTC.

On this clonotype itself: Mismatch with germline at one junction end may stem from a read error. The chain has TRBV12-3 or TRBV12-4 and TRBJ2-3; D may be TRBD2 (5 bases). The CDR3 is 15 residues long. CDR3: CANSLANGDTDTQYF. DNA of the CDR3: TGTGCCAACAGTTTAGCTAACGGGGACACAGATACGCAGTATTTT.

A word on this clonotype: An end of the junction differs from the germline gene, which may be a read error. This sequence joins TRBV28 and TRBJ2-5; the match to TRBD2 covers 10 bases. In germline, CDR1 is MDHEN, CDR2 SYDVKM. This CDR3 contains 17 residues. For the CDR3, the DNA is TGTGACAGCAGTTCAGGATTGACTAGCGGGTACCAAGAGACTCAGTACTTC. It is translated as CDSSSGLTSGYQETQYF.

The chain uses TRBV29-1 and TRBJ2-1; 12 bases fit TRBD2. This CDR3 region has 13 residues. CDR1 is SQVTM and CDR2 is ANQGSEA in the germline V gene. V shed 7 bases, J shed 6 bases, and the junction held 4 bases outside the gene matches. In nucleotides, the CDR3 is TGCAGCGCGGGGACTAGCGGGTCCAATGAGCAGTTCTTC. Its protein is CSAGTSGSNEQFF.

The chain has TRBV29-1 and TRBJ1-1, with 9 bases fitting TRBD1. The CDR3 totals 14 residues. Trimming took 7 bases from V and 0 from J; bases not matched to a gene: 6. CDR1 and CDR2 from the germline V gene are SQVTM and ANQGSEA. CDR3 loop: CSGTGGWMNTEAFF. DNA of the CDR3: TGCAGCGGTACAGGGGGCTGGATGAACACTGAAGCTTTCTTT.

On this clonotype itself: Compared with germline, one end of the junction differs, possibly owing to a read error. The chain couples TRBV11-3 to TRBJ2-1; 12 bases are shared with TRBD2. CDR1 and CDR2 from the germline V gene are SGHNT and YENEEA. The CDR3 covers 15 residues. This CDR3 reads CASSFGLAGGAELFF. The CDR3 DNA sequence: TGTGCCAGCAGCTTTGGGCTAGCGGGAGGGGCTGAGCTGTTCTTC.

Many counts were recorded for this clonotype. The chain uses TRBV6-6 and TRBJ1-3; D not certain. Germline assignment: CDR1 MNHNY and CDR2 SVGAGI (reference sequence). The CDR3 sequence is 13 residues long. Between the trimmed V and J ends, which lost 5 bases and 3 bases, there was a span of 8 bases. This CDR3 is CASSALDGNTIYF. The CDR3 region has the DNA TGTGCCAGCAGTGCTTTAGATGGAAACACCATATATTTT.

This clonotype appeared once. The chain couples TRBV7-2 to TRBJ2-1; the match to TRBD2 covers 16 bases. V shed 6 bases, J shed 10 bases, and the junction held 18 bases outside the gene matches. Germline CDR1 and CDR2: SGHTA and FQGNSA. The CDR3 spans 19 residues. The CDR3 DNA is TGTGCCAGCAGTTCCCGTCTGGGACTAGCGGGAGGGGCGAGGAACGAGCAGTTCTTC. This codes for CASSSRLGLAGGARNEQFF.